This TCR beta chain was recovered during a study of blood T cell repertoires in COVID-19 (dated by TCRdb to about 2020). General notes on the study: Collaborator samples came from the United States, Italy and Spain and covered acute and convalescent phases of COVID-19. The samples were drawn from two sources: the first 160 participants of the ongoing ImmuneRACE study, and 950 to 1,500 subjects contributed by 6 global collaborators. Where available, HLA class I and class II types were taken from metadata supplied by the sample provider and were not determined by assay-based typing. The dataset comprised deeply sampled blood TCRbeta repertoires from subjects exposed to, actively infected with, or recovered from COVID-19. The prospective study material was composed of cDNA or gDNA derived from T cells, B-cell-depleted T cells, or PBMCs. Sample metadata almost always included a de-identified subject ID, COVID-19 status, age in years and sex. The repertoires were made available in a free public database intended to serve as a resource for research on the immune response to SARS-CoV-2. Study-level results and caveats: The amount of clinical and demographic metadata varied by source and participant and was provided uncurated.

Each collaborating institution followed its own protocols to collect whole blood in K2EDTA tubes. For TCRbeta analysis, collaborator samples were shipped as frozen whole blood, as isolated PBMCs, or as DNA extracted from either sample type. The immunoSEQ Assay, a bias-controlled multiplex PCR, was used to amplify TCRbeta CDR3 regions from genomic DNA. Under the source paper's analysis protocol: Within the assay, amplification of reference gene primers was used to estimate how many nucleated cells each sample contained. To quantify the absolute abundance of each unique TCRbeta CDR3 rearrangement, sequence reads were collapsed and filtered. For each sample, productive Simpson clonality was calculated by taking the square root of Simpson's diversity index across productive rearrangements. TCRdb took this table from immuneACCESS and kept in-frame rearrangements with V and J called. Such tables lack part of the clones; where checked against another copy, unresolved V genes explain under half of the gap, and the rest is unexplained. The V and J calls and clone size are taken from that table; D and trimming were inferred from the DNA. The sample table records over 200,000 clones; approximately 83% of these occur just once. Together, the top ten hold around 30% of the sample.

Inclusive of the bounding cysteine and phenylalanine, the CDR3 is 13 residues long. The sequence is cut down to CDR3 DNA, 39 bases in frame from base 1. Here V drops 6 bases and J drops 8 bases, and the junction holds 4 bases not matched to any gene. CDR1 and CDR2 are drawn from the germline V gene: SGHNT, YENEEA. About this clone itself: Its antigen remains unidentified. One base away there is no much larger clone; base qualities are not given.

The receptor comes from a man aged 40-50 years with acute or convalescent COVID-19. The chain joins TRBV11-3 to TRBJ2-1; 10 central nucleotides agree with TRBD2. What was sequenced was peripheral blood. The nucleotide sequence is given as TGTGCCAGCAGGGCTAGCGGGAGAGATGAGCAGTTCTTC. Translated, this gives CASRASGRDEQFF. Reference TRBV11-3 and TRBJ2-1 proteins supply the regions before and after the CDR3; the full variable domain is: EAGVVQSPRYKIIEKKQPVAFWCNPISGHNTLYWYLQNLGQGPELLIRYENEEAVDDSQLPKDRFSAERLKGVDSTLKIQPAELGDSAVYLCASRASGRDEQFFGPGTRLTVL.